This TCR beta chain was documented in a study of early T cells in non-severe SARS-CoV-2 infection. For the study at large: The chains were unpaired, and the sequenced material was bulk RNA from unsorted whole blood.

There are many counts of this clonotype. TCRdb reprocessed the 5' RACE reads with MiXCR, giving one entry per CDR3 protein. The table lists 30,000 to 35,000 distinct CDR3 sequences, approximately 4.2% of them singletons. Germline loops: CDR1 SGHNT, CDR2 YYREEE (reference sequence). V lost 0 bases, J lost 0 bases, and 1 base stayed unmatched. This CDR3 comprises 16 residues. The sequence derives from an adult who was a healthcare worker with PCR-confirmed SARS-CoV-2 infection or an uninfected control (not recorded which). The rearrangement links TRBV5-4 to TRBJ2-2, with TRBD2 matching 8 bases. Material: whole blood. CDR3 DNA: TGTGCCAGCAGCTTGGCAGCGGGGGCGAACACCGGGGAGCTGTTTTTT. This translates into CASSLAAGANTGELFF. The full variable domain, with the rest looked up from reference TRBV5-4 and TRBJ2-2, is ETGVTQSPTHLIKTRGQQVTLRCSSQSGHNTVSWYQQALGQGPQFIFQYYREEENGRGNFPPRFSGLQFPNYSSELNVNALELDDSALYLCASSLAAGANTGELFFGEGSRLTVL.